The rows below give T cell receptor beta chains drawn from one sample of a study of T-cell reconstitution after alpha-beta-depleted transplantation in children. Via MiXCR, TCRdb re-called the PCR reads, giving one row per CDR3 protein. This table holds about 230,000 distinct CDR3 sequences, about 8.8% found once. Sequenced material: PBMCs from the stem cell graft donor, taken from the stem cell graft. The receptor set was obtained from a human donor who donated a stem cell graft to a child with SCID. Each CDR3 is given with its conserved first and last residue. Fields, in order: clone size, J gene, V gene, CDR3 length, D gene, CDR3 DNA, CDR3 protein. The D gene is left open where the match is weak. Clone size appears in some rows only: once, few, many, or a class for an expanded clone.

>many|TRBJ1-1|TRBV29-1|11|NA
TGCAGCGTTGGGACGTCCACTGAAGCTTTCTTT
CSVGTSTEAFF
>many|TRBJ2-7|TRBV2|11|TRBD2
TGTGCCAGCAGTGTATCGGCTAGCGGGGTCTTC
CASSVSASGVF
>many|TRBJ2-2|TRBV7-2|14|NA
TGTGCCAGCAGCTTACGAGGGGACACCGGGGAGCTGTTTTTT
CASSLRGDTGELFF
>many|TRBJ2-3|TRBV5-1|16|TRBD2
TGCGCCAGCAGCTTGGTCGTCGGGGGGGCCGAAGATACGCAGTATTTT
CASSLVVGGAEDTQYF
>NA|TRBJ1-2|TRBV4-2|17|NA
TGTGCCAGCGGCTTAGGGCTCCTCTGTTCGGGTCTCTATGGCTACACCTTC
CASGLGLLCSGLYGYTF
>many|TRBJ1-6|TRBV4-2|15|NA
TGTGCCAGCAGCGCCAGCCCAAAACCGAATTCACCCCTCCACTTT
CASSASPKPNSPLHF
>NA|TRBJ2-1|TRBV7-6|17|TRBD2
TGTGCCAGCACCAAAACGGAGCGGGGGCCCTCCTACAATGAGCAGTTCTTC
CASTKTERGPSYNEQFF
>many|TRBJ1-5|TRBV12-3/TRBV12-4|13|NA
TGTGCCAGCAGTTACGGACTCGATGGGCCCCAGCATTTT
CASSYGLDGPQHF
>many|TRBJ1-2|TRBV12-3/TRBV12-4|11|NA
TGTGCCAGCAGTCTCCGGACAGACTACACCTTC
CASSLRTDYTF
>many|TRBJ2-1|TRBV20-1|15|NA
TGCAGTGCTAGAGATGGAGAGCGTTCCTACAATGAGCAGTTCTTC
CSARDGERSYNEQFF
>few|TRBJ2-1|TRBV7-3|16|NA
TGTGCCAGCAGTTCGAGACTAACGAGCTCCTACAATGAGCAGTTCTTC
CASSSRLTSSYNEQFF
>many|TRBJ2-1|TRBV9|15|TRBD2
TGTGCCAGCAGCGCGCTACCGGGGGGATACAATGAGCAGTTCTTC
CASSALPGGYNEQFF
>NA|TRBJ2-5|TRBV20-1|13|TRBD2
TGCAGTGCCCCTGGCGGGGGGAGAGAGACCCAGTACTTC
CSAPGGGRETQYF
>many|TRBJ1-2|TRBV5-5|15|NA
TGTGCCAGCAGCTTGCTGGAAGGCCCTAACTATGGCTACACCTTC
CASSLLEGPNYGYTF
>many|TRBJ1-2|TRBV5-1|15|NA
TGCGCCAGCAGCACCCGGCAGGCCAGGAACTATGGCTACACCTTC
CASSTRQARNYGYTF
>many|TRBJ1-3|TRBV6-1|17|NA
TGTGCCAGCAGCTCCAGACGGTGGGGAGGATCTGGAAACACCATATATTTT
CASSSRRWGGSGNTIYF
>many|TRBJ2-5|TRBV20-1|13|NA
TGCAGTGCTTACCGGGACGCAGAAGAGACCCAGTACTTC
CSAYRDAEETQYF
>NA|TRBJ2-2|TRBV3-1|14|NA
TGTGCCAGCAGCCAGTTGTTCCGAACCGGGGAGCTGTTTTTT
CASSQLFRTGELFF
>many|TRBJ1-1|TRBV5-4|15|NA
TGTGCCAGCAGCTTGTCCGGGAAGACGAACACTGAAGCTTTCTTT
CASSLSGKTNTEAFF
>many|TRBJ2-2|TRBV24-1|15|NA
TGTGCCACCAGTGCTCCAGGGGCGGCCACCGGGGAGCTGTTTTTT
CATSAPGAATGELFF
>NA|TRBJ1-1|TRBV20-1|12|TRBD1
TGCAGGGTAACAGGGGGGACCTCTGAAGCTTTCTTT
CRVTGGTSEAFF
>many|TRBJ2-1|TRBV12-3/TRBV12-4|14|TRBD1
TGTGCCAGCACCCCCTGGGACAGGGGTGGTGAGCAGTTCTTC
CASTPWDRGGEQFF
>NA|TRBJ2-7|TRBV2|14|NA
TGTGCCAGCAGCGCCGAGACAAGGTCCTACGAGCAGTACTTC
CASSAETRSYEQYF
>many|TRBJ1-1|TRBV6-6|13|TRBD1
TGTGCCAGCCGGACAGGGGGCGGGACTGAAGCTTTCTTT
CASRTGGGTEAFF